This T cell receptor beta chain was identified during a study of blood T cells in healthy people across ages. Looking at the study overall: When template switching was applied, about one barcoded beta molecule was captured per two T cells.

Turning to this clonotype: Its target is unknown. Germline is not matched at one junction end, which may reflect a read error.

Germline V lookup: CDR1 MNHEY, CDR2 SVGEGT. The CDR3 is 16 residues long. A sample-barcoded 5' primer and a J-beta primer mix were used in a second PCR of about 7 to 12 cycles. TCRdb processed the 5' RACE reads anew with MiXCR; each CDR3 protein has one entry. There are hundreds of thousands of distinct CDR3 sequences in the sample; 29% occur only once, and 17% lies in the top ten. Overall study results and limits: Both naive CD4+ cell counts and diversity were greater in long-lived donors than in aged donors. CMV infection status of these donors was not known.

The TCR comes from an elderly woman in good health. Sequencing was performed on blood. This chain uses TRBV6-2 or TRBV6-3 with TRBJ2-3; 9 positions agree with TRBD2. CDR3 sequence reads: CASSSLPGLAGDTQYF. CDR3 sequence (DNA): TGTGCCAGCAGTTCCCTGCCGGGACTAGCCGGAGATACACAGTATTTT.